The 2 T cell receptor beta chains below come from one sample, sequenced in a study of beta chain features in type 1 diabetes. The whole isolated RNA underwent reverse transcription, so sequencing captured expressed TCRB transcripts. Some clones are missing from TCRdb's copy, which holds only in-frame ones; the method was immunoSEQ multiplex PCR. Of 200,000 to 300,000 clones in the sample, roughly 70% were seen once. Material for sequencing was naive CD4+ T cells from blood. Receptors were obtained from a man between 25 and 39 years old in good health.

This clone has a handful of counts. The chain is built from TRBV30 and TRBJ1-6, with D unclear. V was cut by 5 bases and J by 0 bases, with 11 bases left in between. This CDR3 contains 15 residues. CDR1 and CDR2 (germline): GTSNPN, SVGIG (reference sequence). The CDR3 bases are TGTGCCTGGGACCGGGGTAGCTCCTATAATTCACCCCTCCACTTT. Amino acids: CAWDRGSSYNSPLHF.

The chain links TRBV30 to TRBJ2-3, with no clear D. Trimming cost V 3 bases and J 0 bases, with 10 bases left between them. The CDR3 runs 14 residues. Germline V lookup: CDR1 GTSNPN, CDR2 SVGIG (reference sequence). This CDR3 is CAWSKKGSTDTQYF. Here the CDR3 DNA reads TGTGCCTGGAGCAAGAAGGGCAGCACAGATACGCAGTATTTT.